This T cell receptor beta chain was sequenced during a study of blood T cell repertoires in COVID-19. On the study more broadly: Samples taken during acute and convalescent COVID-19 were collected in the United States, Italy and Spain. Sample material is recorded as cDNA or gDNA derived from T cells, B-cell-depleted T cells, or PBMCs.

Germline V gives CDR1 WSHSY, CDR2 SAAADI. This CDR3 has 13 amino acids. With V trimmed by 1 base and J by 7 bases, 0 bases remained unmatched. Enrollees, about 18 to 100 years old, lived in 20 to 25 US areas. Under the authors' procedure: Reference gene primers were amplified, and this amplification served to estimate nucleated cell counts. The table came from immunoSEQ multiplex PCR; TCRdb's copy has only in-frame clones and leaves some out. From that table come the V and J calls and clone size; the DNA was used to work out D and trimming. Of almost 350,000 clones listed, roughly 90% are singletons. Sequenced: PBMCs or T cells enriched from blood (not recorded which). The V and J genes are TRBV10-2 and TRBJ2-1; 8 nucleotides agree with TRBD1. The source of this sequence is a woman aged 25 to 39 who had been exposed to COVID-19. CDR3 DNA: TGCGCCAGCAGTGAGTACAGGGGGAATGAGCAGTTCTTC. Translating gives CASSEYRGNEQFF.